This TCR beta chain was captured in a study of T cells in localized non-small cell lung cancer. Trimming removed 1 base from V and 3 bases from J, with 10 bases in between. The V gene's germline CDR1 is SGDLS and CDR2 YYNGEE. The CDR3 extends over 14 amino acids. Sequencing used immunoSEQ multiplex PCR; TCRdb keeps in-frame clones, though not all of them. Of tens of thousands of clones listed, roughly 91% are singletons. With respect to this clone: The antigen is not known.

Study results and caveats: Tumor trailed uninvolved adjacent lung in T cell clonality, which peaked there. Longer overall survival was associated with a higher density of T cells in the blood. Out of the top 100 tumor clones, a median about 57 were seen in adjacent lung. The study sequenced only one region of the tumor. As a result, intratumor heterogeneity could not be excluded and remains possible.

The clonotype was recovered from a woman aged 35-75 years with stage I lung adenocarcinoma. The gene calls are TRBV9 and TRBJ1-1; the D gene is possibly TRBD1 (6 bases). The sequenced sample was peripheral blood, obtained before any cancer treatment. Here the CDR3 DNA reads TGTGCCAGCAGCGTACAAACAGGGTACACTGAAGCTTTCTTT. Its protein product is CASSVQTGYTEAFF.